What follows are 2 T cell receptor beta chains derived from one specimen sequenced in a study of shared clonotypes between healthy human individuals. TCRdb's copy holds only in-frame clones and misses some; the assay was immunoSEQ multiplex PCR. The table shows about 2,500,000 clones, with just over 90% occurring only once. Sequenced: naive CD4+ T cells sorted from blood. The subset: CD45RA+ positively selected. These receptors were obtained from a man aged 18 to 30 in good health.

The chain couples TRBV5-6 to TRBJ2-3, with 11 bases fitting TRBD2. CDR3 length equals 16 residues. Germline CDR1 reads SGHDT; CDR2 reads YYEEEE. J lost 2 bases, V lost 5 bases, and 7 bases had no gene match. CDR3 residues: CASRALAGGITDTQYF. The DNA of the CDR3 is TGTGCCAGCAGGGCGTTAGCGGGAGGGATCACAGATACGCAGTATTTT.

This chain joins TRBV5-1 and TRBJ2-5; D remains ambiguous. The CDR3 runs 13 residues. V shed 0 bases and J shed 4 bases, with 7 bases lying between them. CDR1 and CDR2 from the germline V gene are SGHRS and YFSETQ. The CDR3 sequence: CASSLGHAETQYF. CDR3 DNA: TGCGCCAGCAGCTTGGGACATGCAGAGACCCAGTACTTC.